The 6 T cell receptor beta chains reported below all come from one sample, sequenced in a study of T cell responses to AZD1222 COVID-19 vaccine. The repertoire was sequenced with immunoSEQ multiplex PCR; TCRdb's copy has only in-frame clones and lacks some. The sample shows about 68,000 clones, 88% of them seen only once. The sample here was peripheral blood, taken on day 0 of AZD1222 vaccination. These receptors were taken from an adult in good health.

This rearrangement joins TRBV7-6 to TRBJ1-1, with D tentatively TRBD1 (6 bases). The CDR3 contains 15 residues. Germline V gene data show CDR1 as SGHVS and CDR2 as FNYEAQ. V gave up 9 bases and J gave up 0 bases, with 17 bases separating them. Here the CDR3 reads CASKKGDTLNTEAFF. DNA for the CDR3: TGTGCCAGTAAAAAAGGGGACACTCTGAACACTGAAGCTTTCTTT.

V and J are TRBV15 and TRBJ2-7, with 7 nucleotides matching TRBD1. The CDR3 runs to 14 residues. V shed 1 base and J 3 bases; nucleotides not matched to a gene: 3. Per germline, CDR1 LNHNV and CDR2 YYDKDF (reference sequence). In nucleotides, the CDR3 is TGTGCCACCAGCAGAGGGGACAGTAACTACGAGCAGTACTTC. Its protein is CATSRGDSNYEQYF.

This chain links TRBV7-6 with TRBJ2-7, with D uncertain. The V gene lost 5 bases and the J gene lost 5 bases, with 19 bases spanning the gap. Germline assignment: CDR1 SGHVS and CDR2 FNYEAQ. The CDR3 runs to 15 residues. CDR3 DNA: TGTGCCAGCAGCCCATTACAACCGGGCGACCACGAGCAGTACTTC. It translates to CASSPLQPGDHEQYF.

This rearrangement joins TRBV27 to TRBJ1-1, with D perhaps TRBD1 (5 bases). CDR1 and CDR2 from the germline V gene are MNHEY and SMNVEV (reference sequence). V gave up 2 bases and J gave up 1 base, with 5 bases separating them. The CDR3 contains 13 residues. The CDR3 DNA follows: TGTGCCAGCAGTTTAGACAGGAACACTGAAGCTTTCTTT. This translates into CASSLDRNTEAFF.

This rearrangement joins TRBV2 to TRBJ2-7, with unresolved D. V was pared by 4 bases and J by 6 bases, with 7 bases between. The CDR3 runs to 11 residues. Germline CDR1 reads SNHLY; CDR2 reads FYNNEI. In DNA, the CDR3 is TGTGCCAGCAGTGTCAGAGGCGAGCAGTACTTC. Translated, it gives CASSVRGEQYF. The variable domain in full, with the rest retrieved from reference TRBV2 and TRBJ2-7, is EPEVTQTPSHQVTQMGQEVILRCVPISNHLYFYWYRQILGQKVEFLVSFYNNEISEKSEIFDDQFSVERPDGSNFTLKIRSTKLEDSAMYFCASSVRGEQYFGPGTRLTVT.

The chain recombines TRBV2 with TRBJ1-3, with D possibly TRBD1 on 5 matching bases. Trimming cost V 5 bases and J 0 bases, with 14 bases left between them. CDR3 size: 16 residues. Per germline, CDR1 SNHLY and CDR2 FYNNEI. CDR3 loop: CASSPAGLRSGNTIYF. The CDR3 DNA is TGTGCCAGCAGTCCCGCGGGGCTCCGCTCTGGAAACACCATATATTTT.